This T cell receptor (beta chain) was profiled in a study of tumor-infiltrating lymphocytes in primary liver carcinoma. A constant-region primer served to make TCR beta cDNA from around 500 ng total RNA. Generation of the TCR beta libraries relied on three nested multiplex PCR rounds using slightly modified ARM-PCR. Rounds one and two of PCR, each of 10 cycles, were primed with TRBV1-TRBV30 forward primers and a C-beta reverse primer. TCRdb redid the calling of the multiplex PCR reads with MiXCR, one entry per CDR3 protein. The table lists 40,000 to 60,000 distinct CDR3 sequences, less than 75% of them singletons, with approximately 31% in the top ten. The approximately 17-32 mg bulk tissue piece was not sorted before simultaneous RNA and DNA extraction. Those sampled were patients whose primary liver carcinoma was treated by surgical resection. The CDR3 has 16 residues. The germline V gene encodes CDR1 LGHNT and CDR2 FRNRAP.

Notes on this clonotype: One end of the junction is discordant with germline, which a read error may explain.

The sample taken for sequencing was liver tumor tissue from sampling region 5. Indicated subset: tumor region T5, tumor centre. This chain connects TRBV12-5 to TRBJ2-2; D may be TRBD2 (5 bases). The receptor's source is a man aged 40-49 years with primary liver carcinoma and hepatitis B virus infection. This CDR3 reads CASGPPGSSNTGELLF. CDR3 in DNA: TGTGCTAGTGGTCCCCCGGGCAGCTCGAATACCGGGGAGCTGCTTTTT.